This T cell receptor (beta chain) was sequenced during a study of blood T cell repertoires in COVID-19. Here immunoSEQ multiplex PCR was the method, and the copy in TCRdb shows in-frame clones only, minus some. The repertoire holds over 200,000 clones, around 80% seen once, with about 1.3% in the top ten. The CDR3 runs to 15 residues. Trimming cost V 7 bases and J 7 bases; bases outside gene matches: 5. Germline-derived CDR1 and CDR2 are LNHDA and SQIVND (reference sequence). The sequencing sample was made of peripheral blood. J is TRBJ2-2 and V is TRBV19, with 14 bases fitting TRBD2. This clonotype was sampled from a woman under 40 with COVID-19, enrolled during active disease. The CDR3 spells CASKGLAGEDGELFF. The CDR3 bases are TGTGCCAGTAAGGGACTAGCGGGAGAAGACGGGGAGCTGTTTTTT.